The entry that follows covers one T cell receptor beta chain sequence. Its antigen is unknown. Regions amplified from RNA transcripts were the TCR beta CDR3 regions. The study used the HTBI primer set for a first-round RT-PCR of the TCR CDR3. A single record per CDR3 protein comes from TCRdb applying MiXCR to the multiplex PCR reads. The table has around 420,000 distinct CDR3 sequences, less than 20% seen once. Orbital computed tomography and thyroid ultrasound, together with serum TRAb and thyroxine and clinical symptoms, were used for diagnoses. Cells are PBMCs isolated from around 10 ml of fresh blood. The data originate from a study of T cells in Graves' hyperthyroidism and ophthalmopathy. The study's findings and limits: Onset of ophthalmopathy came a median roughly 6.9 months after the model predicted it.

The receptor's source is a woman younger than 35 with Graves' hyperthyroidism. The sequenced sample consisted of blood.

The CDR3 DNA reads as TGTGCCAGCAGCGTATTGGTCGGACAGGTTGAAAGCTCCTACAATGAGCAGTTCTTC. Translated: CASSVLVGQVESSYNEQFF. This rearrangement joins TRBV9 to TRBJ2-1; 7 bases match TRBD1. CDR1 is SGDLS and CDR2 is YYNGEE in the germline V gene. V trimming: 1 base; J trimming: 0 bases; junction bases outside the gene matches: 13. The CDR3 totals 19 residues.